Below, 20 T cell receptor beta chains from the same sample are listed, as sequenced in a study of identical twins (dated by TCRdb to about 2016). Libraries were made using 5' RACE. The sample was run on an Illumina HiSeq 2000. The public reads were reprocessed in TCRdb via fastp at Q25 and MiXCR, keeping in-frame beta chains. Entries are consolidated by CDR3 protein sequence, retaining the most common genes and DNA. For this sample the table gives roughly 480,000 distinct CDR3 sequences, of which 20% to 30% were detected only once. Jointly, the top ten make up 2.9% of the sample. The data also belong to a second study, concerning T cells expressing NK-cell markers.

The sequenced material came from CD4+ T cells sorted from blood. These receptors all come from a woman between 18 and 30 years old in good health.

This clonotype showed up just once. The V gene is TRBV6-1, the J gene TRBJ1-1, with 7 nucleotides matching TRBD1. The CDR3 covers 13 residues. Germline CDR1 reads MNHNS; CDR2 reads SASEGT. With V trimmed by 6 bases and J by 7 bases, 8 bases remained unmatched. The chain's CDR3 is CASRSRDSLEAFF. CDR3 bases: TGTGCCAGCAGAAGCCGGGACAGTCTTGAAGCTTTCTTT.

CDR3 sequence (DNA): TGTGCCAGCAGTCGCGGGACAGGGGGATCCTATAATTCACCCCTCCACTTT. It encodes CASSRGTGGSYNSPLHF. This chain links TRBV27 with TRBJ1-6; 11 bases line up with TRBD1. Germline V lookup: CDR1 MNHEY, CDR2 SMNVEV (reference sequence). The junction had 4 bases not matched to a gene; V was cut back by 5 bases and J by 1 base. CDR3 length equals 17 residues.

This clonotype was recorded a few times. This chain connects TRBV20-1 to TRBJ2-5; D not resolved. Germline V gene sequence: CDR1 DFQATT, CDR2 SNEGSKA (reference sequence). V was trimmed by 3 bases and J by 1 base, leaving 9 bases between them. The CDR3 is made up of 13 amino acids. CDR3 DNA: TGCAGTGCTAGCGTCCACCTCCAAGAGACCCAGTACTTC. It yields the protein CSASVHLQETQYF.

The rearrangement joins TRBV12-3 or TRBV12-4 to TRBJ2-5, with TRBD2 matching over 7 bases. This CDR3 has 15 residues. V shed 6 bases, J shed 4 bases, and the junction held 11 bases outside the gene matches. The CDR3 nucleotides are TGTGCCAGCAGGGGAGGCGGGGGACGAGGAGAGACCCAGTACTTC. This translates into CASRGGGGRGETQYF.

This clonotype was counted a few times. V is TRBV20-1 and J is TRBJ1-1, with D uncertain. V lost 5 bases, J lost 3 bases, and 10 bases lay in between. This CDR3 is built from 12 residues. The germline CDR1 and CDR2 sequences are DFQATT and SNEGSKA (reference sequence). The CDR3 DNA sequence: TGCAGTGCTTCCGACCCGGACACTGAAGCTTTCTTT. This encodes CSASDPDTEAFF.

The chain joins TRBV5-6 to TRBJ2-5, with D possibly being TRBD1 (6 bases). CDR1 is SGHDT and CDR2 is YYEEEE in the germline V gene. The CDR3 has 14 residues. V lost 2 bases, J lost 2 bases, and 10 bases lay in between. In nucleotides, the CDR3 is TGTGCCAGCAGCTTCCCCACAGGGCAAGAGACCCAGTACTTC. This translates into CASSFPTGQETQYF.

This chain links TRBV20-1 with TRBJ2-1; perhaps TRBD2 as D (5 bases). The CDR3 runs to 12 residues. Germline CDR1 is DFQATT and CDR2 is SNEGSKA (reference sequence). V lost 3 bases and J lost 7, with 10 bases in between. CDR3 protein: CSASPWENEQFF. For the CDR3, the DNA is TGCAGTGCTAGTCCGTGGGAGAATGAGCAGTTCTTC.

In this sample, this clonotype turned up a few times. This chain connects TRBV20-1 to TRBJ2-2, with a weak D call TRBD1 (6 bases). CDR3 length: 14 amino acids. V was shortened by 0 bases and J by 8 bases, with 13 bases between the two germline ends. Looked up from germline, CDR1 is DFQATT and CDR2 is SNEGSKA (reference sequence). CDR3 region: CSARETPGDGELFF. DNA of the CDR3: TGCAGTGCTAGAGAGACGCCAGGGGATGGGGAGCTGTTTTTT.

This clonotype was observed a handful of times. V is TRBV9 and J is TRBJ2-7, with D perhaps given as TRBD1 or TRBD2 (5 bases each). Trimming cost V 1 base and J 5 bases, with 13 bases left between them. CDR3 length: 14 residues. The germline gives CDR1 SGDLS, CDR2 YYNGEE. CDR3 DNA: TGTGCCAGCAGCGTAATGGGGGAGTCCCACGAGCAGTACTTC. Protein product: CASSVMGESHEQYF. Supplemented by reference TRBV9 and TRBJ2-7, the full variable domain reads DSGVTQTPKHLITATGQRVTLRCSPRSGDLSVYWYQQSLDQGLQFLIQYYNGEERAKGNILERFSAQQFPDLHSELNLSSLELGDSALYFCASSVMGESHEQYFGPGTRLTVT.

This clonotype was seen more than once but under ten times. V is TRBV6-5 and J is TRBJ1-3, with D possibly TRBD1 on 5 matching bases. The V end lost 3 bases, the J end lost 9 bases, and 6 bases lay between the germline ends. CDR3 size: 11 residues. CDR1 MNHEY and CDR2 SVGAGI come from the germline V gene. CDR3: CASSYRGTIYF. CDR3 bases: TGTGCCAGCAGTTATAGGGGCACCATATATTTT.

The rearrangement joins TRBV7-9 to TRBJ1-3; no reliable D call. CDR1 and CDR2 from the germline V gene are SEHNR and FQNEAQ (reference sequence). This CDR3 is built from 14 residues. V shed 5 bases and J shed 4 bases, with 12 bases lying between them. The CDR3 spells CASSREGTGNTIYF. The CDR3 bases are TGTGCCAGCAGCCGAGAGGGAACAGGAAACACCATATATTTT.

A few counts support this clonotype. J is TRBJ1-3 and V is TRBV4-1; TRBD1 matches 9 bases. CDR3 length: 15 residues. Losses at the gene ends were 3 bases for V and 5 bases for J; bases not matched to a gene: 5. Germline CDR1 reads MGHRA; CDR2 reads YSYEKL. The CDR3 DNA reads TGCGCCAGCAGCCAGGCGGGACAGGGCAGAAACACCATATATTTT. Its protein is CASSQAGQGRNTIYF.

The rearrangement uses TRBV6-2 or TRBV6-3 and TRBJ2-3, with 8 bases fitting TRBD1. V dropped 6 bases and J dropped 6; count of bases not matched to a gene: 8. Germline values: CDR1 MNHEY, CDR2 SVGEGT. The CDR3 contains 14 residues. The CDR3 spells CASSRDRSSDTQYF. The CDR3 DNA follows: TGTGCCAGCAGCCGGGACAGGTCATCGGATACGCAGTATTTT.

This clonotype showed up just a few times. The rearrangement links TRBV20-1 to TRBJ2-1; D might be TRBD2 (5 bases). This CDR3 has 11 amino acids. The V gene lost 2 bases and the J gene lost 7 bases, with 6 bases spanning the gap. Germline V gene sequence: CDR1 DFQATT, CDR2 SNEGSKA (reference sequence). CDR3 nucleotide sequence: TGCAGTGCTAGAAGGGAGAATGAGCAGTTCTTC. It is translated as CSARRENEQFF.

Here the CDR3 DNA reads TGCAGTGCTAGATGGACTAAACAAGAGACCCAGTACTTC. Its protein is CSARWTKQETQYF. This chain links TRBV20-1 with TRBJ2-5, with D perhaps matching TRBD2 (6 bases). The germline V gene has CDR1 DFQATT and CDR2 SNEGSKA (reference sequence). Trimming shortened V by 2 bases and J by 2 bases, and 9 bases separated the two germline ends. The CDR3 sequence is 13 residues long.

The chain couples TRBV20-1 to TRBJ2-3; TRBD2 aligns across 11 bases. The V gene's germline CDR1 is DFQATT and CDR2 SNEGSKA (reference sequence). The trim removed 6 bases at V and 2 bases at J, leaving 10 bases unmatched. CDR3 size: 16 residues. The CDR3 sequence: CSAIKLAGAPTDTQYF. For the CDR3, the DNA is TGCAGTGCCATAAAACTAGCGGGGGCCCCCACAGATACGCAGTATTTT.

This clonotype was observed a few times. The CDR3 sequence is CASSTGQGDTGELFF. The CDR3 bases are TGTGCCAGCAGCACCGGACAGGGAGACACCGGGGAGCTGTTTTTT. This chain uses TRBV11-3 with TRBJ2-2, with 8 bases identical to TRBD1. Losses at the gene ends were 5 bases for V and 3 bases for J; bases not matched to a gene: 5. The CDR3 runs to 15 residues. Per the germline V gene, CDR1 is SGHNT and CDR2 is YENEEA.

This clonotype was counted only a few times. The rearrangement links TRBV24-1 to TRBJ2-6, with D possibly matching TRBD2 (5 bases). V was cut by 2 bases and J by 2 bases, with 6 bases left in between. The length of the CDR3 is 15 residues. CDR1 is KGHDR, CDR2 SFDVKD, per germline. CDR3 in amino acids: CATSDSRAGANVLTF. DNA for the CDR3: TGTGCCACCAGTGATTCGCGGGCTGGGGCCAACGTCCTGACTTTC.

The chain recombines TRBV5-6 with TRBJ1-1, with D tentatively TRBD1 (6 bases). The CDR3 has 14 residues. CDR1 and CDR2 (germline): SGHDT, YYEEEE. Trimming shortened V by 6 bases and J by 6 bases, and 18 bases separated the two germline ends. The CDR3: CASNLRGIRSEAFF. In nucleotides, the CDR3 is TGTGCCAGCAACCTGAGGGGGATTCGGTCTGAAGCTTTCTTT. Together with reference TRBV5-6 and TRBJ1-1, the CDR3 gives the full variable domain: DAGVTQSPTHLIKTRGQQVTLRCSPKSGHDTVSWYQQALGQGPQFIFQYYEEEERQRGNFPDRFSGHQFPNYSSELNVNALLLGDSALYLCASNLRGIRSEAFFGQGTRLTVV.

The CDR3 bases are TGTGCCAGCAGAACTACCGGGACTAGCGGGATAAAGAGACGAGTTATGCAGTTCTTC. As protein: CASRTTGTSGIKRRVMQFF. The genes are TRBV6-1 and TRBJ2-1; 13 nucleotides agree with TRBD2. This CDR3 contains 19 residues. Germline V gene lookup returns CDR1 MNHNS and CDR2 SASEGT. V lost 6 bases and J lost 12; bases outside the gene matches: 23.